This T cell receptor (beta chain) is drawn from a study of vaccination and CD4 T cells after COVID-19. Cultured CD4+ T cell DNA underwent sequencing with the Oncomine TCR Beta short-read assay. From the PCR reads, TCRdb called clonotypes with MiXCR, one entry per CDR3 protein. Among around 20,000 distinct CDR3 sequences listed, 47% were seen once. The CDR3 totals 14 residues. CDR1 is SGHTA and CDR2 is FQGNSA in the germline V gene. Trimming shortened V by 6 bases and J by 2 bases, and 11 bases separated the two germline ends. Noted treatment: approximately 10-day PBMC culture with coronavirus spike peptide pools or control peptides (ViraFEST assay). Points on this clonotype: The antigen is not known.

The sample was cultured CD4+ T cells from blood. This sequence was found in a human donor with COVID-19. This chain uses TRBV7-2 with TRBJ1-3; tentatively, D is TRBD1 (6 bases). The DNA for the CDR3 is TGTGCCAGCAGTCCAGGGGCTCCTGGAAACACCATATATTTT. Translating gives CASSPGAPGNTIYF. Supplemented by reference TRBV7-2 and TRBJ1-3, the full variable domain reads GAGVSQSPSNKVTEKGKDVELRCDPISGHTALYWYRQSLGQGLEFLIYFQGNSAPDKSGLPSDRFSAERTGGSVSTLTIQRTQQEDSAVYLCASSPGAPGNTIYFGEGSWLTVV.